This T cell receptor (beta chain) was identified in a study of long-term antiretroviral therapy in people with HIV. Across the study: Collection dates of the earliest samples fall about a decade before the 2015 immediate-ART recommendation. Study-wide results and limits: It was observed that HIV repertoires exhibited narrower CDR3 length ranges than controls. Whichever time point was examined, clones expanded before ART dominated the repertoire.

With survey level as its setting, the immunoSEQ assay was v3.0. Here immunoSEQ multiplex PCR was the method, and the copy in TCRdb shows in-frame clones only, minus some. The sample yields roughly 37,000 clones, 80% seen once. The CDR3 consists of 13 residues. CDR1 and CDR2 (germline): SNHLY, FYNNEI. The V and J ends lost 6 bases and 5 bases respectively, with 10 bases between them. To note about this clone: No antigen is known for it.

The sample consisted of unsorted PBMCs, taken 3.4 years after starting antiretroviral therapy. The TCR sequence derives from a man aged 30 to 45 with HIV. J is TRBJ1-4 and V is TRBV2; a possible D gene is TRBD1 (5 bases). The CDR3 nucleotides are TGTGCCAGCAGGCCGGGGGGGAATGAAAAACTGTTTTTT. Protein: CASRPGGNEKLFF.